These 30 T cell receptor beta chains were all obtained from the same sample, sequenced in a study of blood T cell repertoires in COVID-19 (dated by TCRdb to 2018 to 2021). The method behind the library was the immunoSEQ multiplex PCR assay. TCRdb provides this immuneACCESS table in a form limited to in-frame rearrangements. Some clones are lacking; in checked studies, under half of them reflect an unresolved V gene, and why the rest are absent is not known. For this sample the table gives tens of thousands of clones, of which roughly 72% were detected only once. 7% of the sample is in the top ten clones. Sample: peripheral blood. The receptor source for this set is a man between 65 and 85 years old with acute or convalescent COVID-19.

This clone was detected a few times. The chain couples TRBV18 to TRBJ2-7, with D possibly matching TRBD1 (6 bases). V was cut by 5 bases and J by 0 bases, with 17 bases left in between. The CDR3 has 16 amino acids. Per the germline V gene, CDR1 is KGHSH and CDR2 is LQKENI. The CDR3 spells CASSSLPGATSYEQYF. The CDR3 coding sequence is TGTGCCAGCTCATCCCTCCCAGGGGCCACCTCCTACGAGCAGTACTTC.

The V gene is TRBV7-2, the J gene TRBJ1-1; D gene ambiguous. Trimming stripped 5 bases from V and 1 base from J, with 17 bases between. This CDR3 comprises 16 residues. Per the germline V gene, CDR1 is SGHTA and CDR2 is FQGNSA. The CDR3 coding sequence is TGTGCCAGCAGCCAAGCGGCCCGAAGTGGGAACACTGAAGCTTTCTTT. As protein: CASSQAARSGNTEAFF. Complete variable domain (other parts from reference TRBV7-2 and TRBJ1-1): GAGVSQSPSNKVTEKGKDVELRCDPISGHTALYWYRQSLGQGLEFLIYFQGNSAPDKSGLPSDRFSAERTGGSVSTLTIQRTQQEDSAVYLCASSQAARSGNTEAFFGQGTRLTVV.

The chain joins TRBV5-4 to TRBJ2-1; TRBD1 agrees at 11 bases. The CDR3 covers 15 residues. The germline V gene encodes CDR1 SGHNT and CDR2 YYREEE (reference sequence). V lost 4 bases to trimming and J lost 7 bases; unmatched junction nucleotides: 7. For the CDR3, the DNA is TGTGCCAGCAGCCTGGACAGGGGGCTCTCGAATGAGCAGTTCTTC. Translating it yields CASSLDRGLSNEQFF. Based on the CDR3 plus reference TRBV5-4 and TRBJ2-1, the full variable domain is ETGVTQSPTHLIKTRGQQVTLRCSSQSGHNTVSWYQQALGQGPQFIFQYYREEENGRGNFPPRFSGLQFPNYSSELNVNALELDDSALYLCASSLDRGLSNEQFFGPGTRLTVL.

This clone was counted once. The DNA of the CDR3 is TGTGCCAGCAGCGTCGGGGGACCTAGCACAGATACGCAGTATTTT. Amino acids: CASSVGGPSTDTQYF. V gene TRBV7-2 combines with J gene TRBJ2-3, with D possibly being TRBD2 (6 bases). V lost 5 bases, J lost 0 bases, and 12 bases lay in between. Germline CDR1 and CDR2: SGHTA and FQGNSA. The CDR3 has 15 residues.

This chain connects TRBV19 to TRBJ1-5; D is perhaps TRBD1 (6 bases). V lost 9 bases and J lost 6, with 15 bases in between. Looked up from germline, CDR1 is LNHDA and CDR2 is SQIVND (reference sequence). CDR3 length: 13 residues. The CDR3 region is CARIQGPSQPQHF. Here the CDR3 DNA reads TGTGCCAGAATACAGGGCCCCAGTCAGCCCCAGCATTTT.

This clone was seen many times. In DNA form, the CDR3 reads TGTGCCAGCAGTGAAACGGGGTCCACTGAAGCTTTCTTT. This translates into CASSETGSTEAFF. The chain joins TRBV6-1 to TRBJ1-1; D unclear. The CDR3 totals 13 residues. Germline V gene lookup returns CDR1 MNHNS and CDR2 SASEGT. Trimming shortened V by 2 bases and J by 4 bases, and 8 bases separated the two germline ends.

The chain employs TRBV5-5 and TRBJ1-3; no reliable D call. Germline V CDR1 and CDR2: SGHKS, YYEKEE (reference sequence). V lost 4 bases and J lost 0, with 11 bases in between. The CDR3 length is 15 residues. DNA for the CDR3: TGTGCCAGCAGCACTTCAGGAAACTCTGGAAACACCATATATTTT. It yields the protein CASSTSGNSGNTIYF.

J is TRBJ1-5 and V is TRBV5-8; TRBD1 might be the D (5 bases). Germline CDR1 SGHTS, CDR2 YDEGEE. The V end was cut by 0 bases, the J end by 2 bases, with 9 bases between. The CDR3 is 15 residues long. The CDR3 loop is CASSLVGVGNQPQHF. DNA for the CDR3: TGTGCCAGCAGCTTGGTAGGGGTAGGCAATCAGCCCCAGCATTTT.

The chain joins TRBV7-9 to TRBJ1-2; D not certain. The CDR3 sequence is 13 residues long. Germline loops: CDR1 SEHNR, CDR2 FQNEAQ (reference sequence). Trimming cost V 2 bases and J 4 bases, with 8 bases left between them. CDR3 sequence: CASSLYSSYGYTF. The CDR3 DNA reads TGTGCCAGCAGCTTATACAGCTCCTATGGCTACACCTTC.

The chain combines TRBV6-5 with TRBJ2-5; TRBD1 matches 7 bases. The V gene end was trimmed by 5 bases and the J gene end by 4 bases; junction bases not matched to a gene: 4. Germline CDR1 reads MNHEY; CDR2 reads SVGAGI. The CDR3 has 13 residues. In nucleotides, the CDR3 is TGTGCCAGCAGTCACAACAGGGGAGAGACCCAGTACTTC. This gives the protein CASSHNRGETQYF.

The gene calls are TRBV6-5 and TRBJ1-5, with D unclear. The V and J ends lost 6 bases and 0 bases respectively, with 9 bases between them. CDR3 length equals 14 residues. CDR1 is MNHEY, CDR2 SVGAGI, per germline. Here the CDR3 reads CASRTGNSNQPQHF. The CDR3 nucleotides are TGTGCCAGCAGGACCGGGAATAGCAATCAGCCCCAGCATTTT.

The chain uses TRBV5-1 and TRBJ1-5, with D possibly being TRBD1 (5 bases). V was trimmed by 4 bases and J by 2 bases, leaving 10 bases between them. There are 14 residues in the CDR3. Germline V CDR1 and CDR2: SGHRS, YFSETQ. CDR3 loop: CASSQEGGNQPQHF. CDR3 DNA sequence: TGCGCCAGCAGCCAGGAAGGGGGCAATCAGCCCCAGCATTTT. The complete variable domain, with remaining parts taken from reference TRBV5-1 and TRBJ1-5, reads KAGVTQTPRYLIKTRGQQVTLSCSPISGHRSVSWYQQTPGQGLQFLFEYFSETQRNKGNFPGRFSGRQFSNSRSEMNVSTLELGDSALYLCASSQEGGNQPQHFGDGTRLSIL.

The V gene is TRBV5-1, the J gene TRBJ1-4; 8 bases match TRBD1. There are 16 residues in the CDR3. Germline CDR1 reads SGHRS; CDR2 reads YFSETQ. V shed 2 bases, J shed 5 bases, and the junction held 8 bases outside the gene matches. CDR3 sequence reads: CASSFIGQGKNEKLFF. CDR3 nucleotides: TGCGCCAGCAGCTTTATAGGACAGGGAAAAAATGAAAAACTGTTTTTT.

The table lists this clone with a few counts. This chain links TRBV7-3 with TRBJ1-1; 8 bases line up with TRBD1. The V segment lost 5 bases and the J segment 2 bases; nucleotides outside the gene matches: 7. The CDR3 totals 15 residues. Per germline, CDR1 SGHTA and CDR2 FQGTGA. The CDR3 reads CASSPRTGTNTEAFF. The CDR3 DNA reads TGTGCCAGCAGCCCCCGGACAGGGACTAACACTGAAGCTTTCTTT.

The rearrangement joins TRBV5-6 to TRBJ2-1; TRBD2 might be the D (5 bases). CDR1 and CDR2 from the germline V gene are SGHDT and YYEEEE. The CDR3 contains 16 residues. Between the trimmed V and J ends, which lost 3 bases and 5 bases, there was a span of 18 bases. Here the CDR3 reads CASSSDPARVNNEQFF. CDR3 DNA sequence: TGTGCCAGCAGCTCGGATCCTGCGAGGGTTAACAATGAGCAGTTCTTC.

The CDR3 sequence is CASSQDFAGGRGDTQYF. The DNA for the CDR3 is TGCGCCAGCAGCCAAGATTTCGCGGGAGGGAGGGGAGATACGCAGTATTTT. This chain links TRBV4-1 with TRBJ2-3, with TRBD2 matching over 9 bases. Germline assignment: CDR1 MGHRA and CDR2 YSYEKL. Trimming took 0 bases from V and 5 from J; bases not matched to a gene: 9. This CDR3 is built from 17 residues.

The chain carries TRBV7-8 and TRBJ2-3, with 7 bases that match TRBD1. The junction had 13 bases not matched to a gene; V was cut back by 4 bases and J by 6 bases. The CDR3 has 16 amino acids. Germline CDR1 and CDR2: SGHVS and FQNEAQ. Here the CDR3 DNA reads TGTGCCAGCAGCTCCCCTGACGACAGGGCATTGGATACGCAGTATTTT. Translating gives CASSSPDDRALDTQYF.

This sequence joins TRBV28 and TRBJ2-1, with D possibly matching TRBD1 (6 bases). V dropped 6 bases and J dropped 2 bases, with 8 bases sitting between them. Germline-derived CDR1 and CDR2 are MDHEN and SYDVKM. The CDR3 is 13 amino acids. This chain's CDR3 is CASRGTTYNEQFF. In DNA, the CDR3 is TGTGCCAGCAGGGGGACAACCTACAATGAGCAGTTCTTC.

CDR3 sequence reads: CASQLAGPYNEQFF. CDR3 DNA sequence: TGTGCCAGTCAATTAGCGGGCCCCTACAATGAGCAGTTCTTC. The chain joins TRBV19 to TRBJ2-1; 7 nucleotides line up with TRBD2. J was trimmed by 2 bases and V by 8 bases; bases with no gene match: 6. The CDR3 contains 14 residues. Germline CDR1 reads LNHDA; CDR2 reads SQIVND (reference sequence).

CDR3 sequence: CASSLAGTGPANTDTQYF. In nucleotides, the CDR3 is TGTGCCAGCAGCTTGGCGGGGACTGGGCCCGCTAACACAGATACGCAGTATTTT. This rearrangement joins TRBV5-4 to TRBJ2-3; TRBD2 is a possible D gene (6 bases). Germline V gives CDR1 SGHNT, CDR2 YYREEE (reference sequence). The CDR3 length is 18 residues. Trimming took off 0 bases at V and 2 bases at J, with 19 bases between the two ends.

This clone was seen only a few times. This chain uses TRBV3-1 (or the pseudogene TRBV3-2) with TRBJ2-7; tentatively, D is TRBD1 (6 bases). This CDR3 has 13 amino acids. Germline CDR1 LGHDT, CDR2 YNNKEL (reference sequence). Trimming cost V 4 bases and J 6 bases, with 13 bases left between them. CDR3 DNA: TGTGCCAGCAGCCTACAGGGTGTCCGCGAGCAGTACTTC. Protein sequence: CASSLQGVREQYF.

This clone came up a few times. The chain has TRBV11-2 and TRBJ2-3, with 10 nucleotides matching TRBD2. From germline, CDR1 is SGHAT and CDR2 FQNNGV. The CDR3 consists of 15 residues. The V segment lost 8 bases and the J segment 11 bases; nucleotides outside the gene matches: 16. In nucleotides, the CDR3 is TGTGCCAGCGCCGACCGAGCGGGAGGGCCTTGGGTGCAGTATTTT. Translating gives CASADRAGGPWVQYF.

This clone was detected a few times. In the same sample, other DNA sequences code for this CDR3. The chain employs TRBV9 and TRBJ1-4; weak D call: TRBD1 (5 bases). Germline V CDR1 and CDR2: SGDLS, YYNGEE. The CDR3 is made up of 15 amino acids. V was shortened by 0 bases and J by 0 bases, with 6 bases between the two germline ends. The CDR3 spells CASSVGQSTNEKLFF. Written as DNA, the CDR3 is TGTGCCAGCAGCGTAGGACAGTCAACTAATGAAAAACTGTTTTTT.

The chain uses TRBV19 and TRBJ1-1; 8 nucleotides match TRBD1. V gave up 3 bases and J gave up 4 bases; unmatched junction bases: 4. CDR1 is LNHDA and CDR2 is SQIVND in the germline V gene (reference sequence). This CDR3 comprises 14 residues. The CDR3 DNA sequence: TGTGCCAGTAGTATCCCGGACAGGGCCACTGAAGCTTTCTTT. Protein product: CASSIPDRATEAFF.

This clone was seen a handful of times. The chain uses TRBV19 and TRBJ2-1; TRBD1 matches 10 bases. This CDR3 region has 14 residues. Trimming took 6 bases from V and 6 from J; bases not matched to a gene: 5. Germline values: CDR1 LNHDA, CDR2 SQIVND (reference sequence). In DNA, the CDR3 is TGTGCCAGTAGCCGACAGGGGGCTGTCAATGAGCAGTTCTTC. Translating gives CASSRQGAVNEQFF.

Turning to this clone: At one boundary the junction diverges from the germline segment, which might be a read error. The chain recombines TRBV6-4 with TRBJ1-1; D might be TRBD1 (5 bases). Germline CDR1 and CDR2: MRHNA and SNTAGT. This CDR3 has 14 amino acids. CDR3 nucleotide sequence: TGTGCCAGCAGTGACGGGGGGAGGAACGCTGAAGCTTTCTTT. This encodes CASSDGGRNAEAFF.

This clone turned up a few times. The chain recombines TRBV7-9 with TRBJ2-2, with 9 bases lining up with TRBD1. Trimming removed 7 bases from V and 6 bases from J; junction bases left unmatched: 12. Germline CDR1 reads SEHNR; CDR2 reads FQNEAQ (reference sequence). The CDR3 runs to 16 residues. CDR3 amino acids: CASTGPGQGGAGELFF. The CDR3 DNA reads as TGTGCCAGCACCGGACCGGGACAGGGAGGCGCCGGGGAGCTGTTTTTT.

This chain joins TRBV24-1 and TRBJ2-3; a possible D gene is TRBD2 (5 bases). Trimming cost V 2 bases and J 4 bases, with 9 bases left between them. CDR1 and CDR2 from the germline V gene are KGHDR and SFDVKD. The CDR3 is made up of 14 amino acids. The CDR3 DNA sequence: TGTGCCACCAGTGATTCCCGGGGTGCAGATACGCAGTATTTT. Translation gives CATSDSRGADTQYF.

The chain is built from TRBV11-2 and TRBJ2-1, with 9 bases aligning to TRBD2. There are 16 residues in the CDR3. V gave up 7 bases and J gave up 7 bases; unmatched junction bases: 14. The germline gives CDR1 SGHAT, CDR2 FQNNGV. This CDR3 is CASTQNFRLAGNEQFF. Written as DNA, the CDR3 is TGTGCCAGCACCCAGAATTTTAGGCTAGCGGGAAATGAGCAGTTCTTC.

V gene TRBV19 combines with J gene TRBJ2-3; 7 positions agree with TRBD1. This CDR3 has 15 amino acids. With V trimmed by 5 bases and J by 5 bases, 10 bases remained unmatched. Germline V gene sequence: CDR1 LNHDA, CDR2 SQIVND (reference sequence). CDR3: CASSPGGEVGDTQYF. The CDR3 nucleotides read TGTGCCAGTAGTCCAGGGGGAGAGGTTGGAGATACGCAGTATTTT.